The table lists the clone carrying this T cell receptor beta chain with a few counts. The target antigen is unknown. These data are taken from a study of beta chain features in type 1 diabetes. Study-level points and caveats: Moderately but significantly shorter TCRB CDR3s were found in Type 1 diabetes patients in all four CD4+ subsets. Over-representation of high TCR-expressing cells was a possible consequence of cDNA sequencing.

CDR3 length: 15 amino acids. Trimming at V came to 4 bases and at J to 2 bases, leaving 0 bases not matched to a gene. The V gene's germline CDR1 is SQVTM and CDR2 ANQGSEA. Expressed TCRB transcripts were sequenced because the entire RNA isolate underwent reverse transcription. The data were produced by immunoSEQ multiplex PCR, yet TCRdb's version contains in-frame clones alone and is incomplete. Of under 300,000 clones in the sample, under 20% were seen once. The V call is TRBV29-1, the J call TRBJ2-1; TRBD2 matches 15 bases. Sequences were obtained from naive CD4+ T cells from blood. The receptor was derived from a man aged 25 to 40 with type 1 diabetes. The CDR3: CSVGTSGRAYNEQFF. The CDR3 DNA reads as TGCAGCGTTGGGACTAGCGGGAGGGCCTACAATGAGCAGTTCTTC.